A selection of T cell receptor beta chains follows, all from one sample in a study of immune evolution from preneoplasia to lung adenocarcinoma. Sequenced by immunoSEQ multiplex PCR; TCRdb stores in-frame clones only, minus some. Of around 4,400 clones listed, around 90% were seen once; the top ten hold approximately 3.3%. The sequencing input was FFPE invasive lung adenocarcinoma tissue. These receptors were taken from a person between 50 and 60 years old with lung adenocarcinoma. Both conserved end residues are part of each CDR3. A D gene is named only where the DNA matches it firmly. Only some rows state a clone size, as once, few, many or a class for expanded clones.

J | size | D | V | DNA | CDR3
TRBJ2-1 | NA | NA | TRBV18 | TGTGCCAGCTCACCACTGTTCGGTGACAATGAGCAGTTCTTC | CASSPLFGDNEQFF
TRBJ2-2 | NA | NA | TRBV4-2 | TGTGCCAGCAGCCGAGTGGGGGGGCTAGGGGGGGAGCTGTTTTTT | CASSRVGGLGGELFF
TRBJ2-1 | NA | NA | TRBV9 | TGTGCCAGCAGCGTAGCTGGGAGTTCGCAGTTCTTC | CASSVAGSSQFF
TRBJ2-3 | NA | NA | TRBV30 | TGTGCCTGGAGCCCGGCGGGCACAGATACGCAGTATTTT | CAWSPAGTDTQYF
TRBJ1-1 | NA | NA | TRBV2 | TGTGCCAGCAGTGGGACTGGGGAGGGCACTGAAGCTTTCTTT | CASSGTGEGTEAFF
TRBJ1-5 | few | NA | TRBV6-6 | TGTGCCAGCAGGGACAGAGTAAACAATCAGCCCCAGCATTTT | CASRDRVNNQPQHF
TRBJ2-1 | NA | TRBD1 | TRBV5-1 | TGCGCCAGCAGCCCGAGGACAGGGGACAATGAGCAGTTCTTC | CASSPRTGDNEQFF
TRBJ2-5 | NA | TRBD1 | TRBV11-2 | TGTGCCAGCAGCCCACCGGGACAGGGAGTTGGGAGGGAGACCCAGTACTTC | CASSPPGQGVGRETQYF
TRBJ2-1 | NA | TRBD1 | TRBV25-1 | TGTGCCAGCAGTGAGCCGTTCGGGACAGGGACCAATGAGCAGTTCTTC | CASSEPFGTGTNEQFF
TRBJ1-2 | NA | NA | TRBV5-1 | TGCGCCAGCAGCTTGGCTCCCCCGGCACAGAGCCGGGATGGCTACACCTTC | CASSLAPPAQSRDGYTF
TRBJ1-1 | NA | NA | TRBV9 | TGTGCCAGCAGCGTAATGGGGTTGGACACTGAAGCTTTCTTT | CASSVMGLDTEAFF
TRBJ2-1 | NA | NA | TRBV29-1 | TGCAGCGGGATATCCCATTGGCAGTTCTTC | CSGISHWQFF
TRBJ1-5 | NA | NA | TRBV28 | TGTGCCAGCAGTTTTAGTCAGCCCCAGCATTTT | CASSFSQPQHF
TRBJ2-7 | NA | NA | TRBV2 | TGTGCCAGCAGTGAAGAAGTCTCCTACGAGCAGTACTTC | CASSEEVSYEQYF
TRBJ2-1 | few | NA | TRBV30 | TGTGCCTGGGGGGAAAATGAGCAGTTCTTC | CAWGENEQFF
TRBJ2-1 | NA | NA | TRBV18 | TGTGCCAGCTCACCCCCGGGTGGAGCCCCCCGAGGAAATGAGCAGTTCTTC | CASSPPGGAPRGNEQFF
TRBJ1-2 | NA | NA | TRBV12-1 | TGTGCCAGCAGCAACAGGACATATGGCTACACCTTC | CASSNRTYGYTF
TRBJ1-5 | NA | NA | TRBV10-2 | TGCGCCAGCAGTAAGGGTAGCAGGCAGCCCCAGCATTTT | CASSKGSRQPQHF
TRBJ2-1 | NA | TRBD2 | TRBV4-1 | TGCGCCAGCAGGGCCCTTGGACTAGTTGATAATGAGCAGTTCTTC | CASRALGLVDNEQFF
TRBJ2-1 | NA | TRBD1 | TRBV6-1 | TGTGCCAGCAGGCCGGGGACAGGGGACTACAATGAGCAGTTCTTC | CASRPGTGDYNEQFF
TRBJ1-5 | NA | NA | TRBV18 | TGTGCCAGCTCACCAGAGGGAGGTAATTATCAGCCCCAGCATTTT | CASSPEGGNYQPQHF
TRBJ1-3 | NA | NA | TRBV15 | TGTGCCACCAGCAGTAAACAGGGAAACACCATATATTTT | CATSSKQGNTIYF
TRBJ2-7 | NA | TRBD2 | TRBV29-1 | TGCAGCGTGGCAAGTCAGGGACTAGCGGGAGGATACGAGCAGTACTTC | CSVASQGLAGGYEQYF
TRBJ1-1 | NA | TRBD1 | TRBV6-6 | TGTGCCAGCACTCAAAAGGGGACAGCGGGGACTGAAGCTTTCTTT | CASTQKGTAGTEAFF
TRBJ2-1 | NA | TRBD2 | TRBV6-4 | TGTGCCAGCAGTGACCGAGCGGGAAAAGCCTACAATGAGCAGTTCTTC | CASSDRAGKAYNEQFF
TRBJ2-4 | NA | NA | TRBV21-1 | TGTGCCAGCAGCAGCCAGCGGGGACTAGCGGGAGCCGCCAAAAACATTCAGTACTTC | CASSSQRGLAGAAKNIQYF